Listed below are T cell receptor beta chains from one sample, sequenced in a study of OX40 agonist ivuxolimab in advanced cancers. The table came from immunoSEQ multiplex PCR; TCRdb's copy has only in-frame clones and leaves some out. The sample lists approximately 30,000 clones; approximately 86% were seen once. This material consisted of CD4+ or CD8+ T cells sorted from blood, taken in a trial of the OX40 agonist ivuxolimab. All receptors come from an adult with an advanced solid tumor such as melanoma, head and neck, liver or kidney cancer. CDR3s include the opening cysteine and the closing phenylalanine or tryptophan. The D gene is left open where the match is weak. Expanded clones get a size class; other rows say once, few or many, or leave the size out.

v_call: TRBV6-5; d_call: NA; j_call: TRBJ2-2; clone_size: NA; cdr3_aa: CASNGLNTGELFF
v_call: TRBV20-1; d_call: NA; j_call: TRBJ2-7; clone_size: NA; cdr3_aa: CSSPLGSEQYF
v_call: TRBV6-5; d_call: TRBD1; j_call: TRBJ2-5; clone_size: NA; cdr3_aa: CASRPGQGIQETQYF
v_call: TRBV6-5; d_call: TRBD2; j_call: TRBJ2-1; clone_size: NA; cdr3_aa: CASSEGTTYNEQFF
v_call: TRBV6-5; d_call: TRBD2; j_call: TRBJ2-7; clone_size: few; cdr3_aa: CASSYSSGSSHEQYF
v_call: TRBV14; d_call: TRBD2; j_call: TRBJ2-1; clone_size: once; cdr3_aa: CASRTSGSNNYNEQFF
v_call: TRBV27; d_call: NA; j_call: TRBJ2-7; clone_size: NA; cdr3_aa: CASRLRATYEQYF
v_call: TRBV2; d_call: NA; j_call: TRBJ2-1; clone_size: NA; cdr3_aa: CASSLPVAGISYNEQFF
v_call: TRBV6-6; d_call: TRBD2; j_call: TRBJ2-1; clone_size: NA; cdr3_aa: CASVSGSYNEQFF
v_call: TRBV7-9; d_call: NA; j_call: TRBJ1-2; clone_size: NA; cdr3_aa: CASSLPEFYGYTF
v_call: TRBV4-1; d_call: NA; j_call: TRBJ2-1; clone_size: NA; cdr3_aa: CASSLISTRTTDNEQFF
v_call: TRBV27; d_call: TRBD1; j_call: TRBJ1-2; clone_size: NA; cdr3_aa: CASSLTTGLYGYTF
v_call: TRBV27; d_call: NA; j_call: TRBJ1-2; clone_size: NA; cdr3_aa: CASSSKGRANYGYTF
v_call: TRBV7-2; d_call: NA; j_call: TRBJ1-5; clone_size: medium-sized; cdr3_aa: CASSSPFFWDQPQHF
v_call: TRBV27; d_call: NA; j_call: TRBJ1-2; clone_size: once; cdr3_aa: CASSLHTNNYGYTF
v_call: TRBV10-2; d_call: NA; j_call: TRBJ1-1; clone_size: NA; cdr3_aa: CASSESPGTQAEAFF
v_call: TRBV5-5; d_call: NA; j_call: TRBJ2-1; clone_size: NA; cdr3_aa: CASSLVGGLINEQFF
v_call: TRBV29-1; d_call: TRBD1; j_call: TRBJ1-2; clone_size: NA; cdr3_aa: CSVEREGQKLYGYTF
v_call: TRBV27; d_call: NA; j_call: TRBJ2-1; clone_size: NA; cdr3_aa: CASSSRTGNYNEQFF
v_call: TRBV5-1; d_call: NA; j_call: TRBJ1-2; clone_size: NA; cdr3_aa: CASSPRDGATGYTF
v_call: TRBV28; d_call: TRBD2; j_call: TRBJ2-5; clone_size: once; cdr3_aa: CASSTGLAGEQETQYF
v_call: TRBV29-1; d_call: TRBD2; j_call: TRBJ2-1; clone_size: NA; cdr3_aa: CSVEGTSGIYNEQFF
v_call: TRBV15; d_call: NA; j_call: TRBJ2-3; clone_size: NA; cdr3_aa: CATSRWSRTDTQYF
v_call: TRBV19; d_call: NA; j_call: TRBJ2-3; clone_size: NA; cdr3_aa: CASSRVRDAYTDTQYF
v_call: TRBV5-1; d_call: TRBD1; j_call: TRBJ1-4; clone_size: NA; cdr3_aa: CASSFGDSNEKLFF
v_call: TRBV9; d_call: NA; j_call: TRBJ1-5; clone_size: NA; cdr3_aa: CASSPDGSNQPQHF
v_call: TRBV11-2; d_call: TRBD2; j_call: TRBJ2-1; clone_size: NA; cdr3_aa: CASSLGATGGSSYNEQFF
v_call: TRBV7-2; d_call: TRBD1; j_call: TRBJ2-7; clone_size: NA; cdr3_aa: CASSPRVPGQGSSYEQYF
v_call: TRBV4-3; d_call: NA; j_call: TRBJ2-7; clone_size: NA; cdr3_aa: CASSQDRTGTGEQYF
v_call: TRBV7-9; d_call: TRBD1; j_call: TRBJ2-1; clone_size: NA; cdr3_aa: CASSTNSGQSRVYNEQFF
v_call: TRBV10-3; d_call: NA; j_call: TRBJ2-7; clone_size: NA; cdr3_aa: CAISEPASGLEQYF
v_call: TRBV6-6; d_call: NA; j_call: TRBJ1-5; clone_size: NA; cdr3_aa: CASNQMGDRFNQPQHF
v_call: TRBV19; d_call: TRBD1; j_call: TRBJ1-2; clone_size: few; cdr3_aa: CASSTNRDRVEGYTF
v_call: TRBV27; d_call: NA; j_call: TRBJ2-7; clone_size: NA; cdr3_aa: CASSWDGNYEQYF
v_call: TRBV6-5; d_call: NA; j_call: TRBJ2-3; clone_size: few; cdr3_aa: CASSYAGHTDTQYF
v_call: TRBV19; d_call: TRBD1; j_call: TRBJ2-1; clone_size: NA; cdr3_aa: CASSVTGGIGNEQFF
v_call: TRBV10-1; d_call: NA; j_call: TRBJ2-1; clone_size: NA; cdr3_aa: CASSDSRNSRDEQFF
v_call: TRBV5-1; d_call: NA; j_call: TRBJ2-7; clone_size: few; cdr3_aa: CASSLGRGSNEQYF
v_call: TRBV6-5; d_call: NA; j_call: TRBJ2-7; clone_size: NA; cdr3_aa: CASSYISSVGRDEQYF
v_call: TRBV27; d_call: NA; j_call: TRBJ1-3; clone_size: NA; cdr3_aa: CASSLTGSTGNTIYF
v_call: TRBV7-9; d_call: NA; j_call: TRBJ2-1; clone_size: NA; cdr3_aa: CASGGSSYNEQFF
v_call: TRBV11-3; d_call: TRBD2; j_call: TRBJ2-7; clone_size: NA; cdr3_aa: CASSLVGTSGLYEQYF
v_call: TRBV7-9; d_call: TRBD1; j_call: TRBJ2-3; clone_size: NA; cdr3_aa: CASSLVQGADTQYF
v_call: TRBV28; d_call: TRBD2; j_call: TRBJ2-3; clone_size: NA; cdr3_aa: CASSPYGLAGSTDTQYF
v_call: TRBV9; d_call: NA; j_call: TRBJ1-1; clone_size: NA; cdr3_aa: CASSAGDRGTEAFF
v_call: TRBV10-3; d_call: TRBD1; j_call: TRBJ1-5; clone_size: once; cdr3_aa: CAISPGGLSQPQHF
v_call: TRBV7-6; d_call: NA; j_call: TRBJ2-7; clone_size: NA; cdr3_aa: CASSAGSGQGEQYF
v_call: TRBV5-6; d_call: NA; j_call: TRBJ2-1; clone_size: NA; cdr3_aa: CASSFGALSYNEQFF